The T cell receptor beta chain under discussion was sequenced for a study of the immune and genomic landscape of osteosarcoma (TCRdb year 2020). Study-wide context: The overall cohort included some 48 pediatric and adult patients with high-grade osteosarcoma, and the median age at diagnosis was 25 to 30 years (range roughly 5-81). The cohort was enriched for poor-risk disease, as unfavorable pathologic response to standard therapy was shown in roughly 73% of the cohort and over 65% of the cohort were deceased. In the overall cohort, 45% to 60% of patients were male, and localized disease at diagnosis was presented by about 73% of patients. Osteosarcoma specimens were profiled with whole genome, RNA and T-cell receptor sequencing plus immunohistochemistry and reverse phase protein arrays so that immunogenic potential could be defined. The osteosarcoma immunogenomic landscape was characterized by integrating TCR sequencing results with transcriptome, protein array and immunostaining data. The goal of the study was to explain why immune checkpoint inhibitors show limited clinical activity in osteosarcoma. Each of a few patients provided a couple of samples from the same tumor site. Summary of the overall study and its limitations: TCR productive clonality was greater in the immune-hot C3 cluster than in the cold C1 cluster, although TCR productive clonality remained low overall. Matched blood was collected from only a couple of patients, alongside the frozen tumor specimens. Sample size was not determined by any statistical method, because osteosarcoma is rare and all possible samples were collected. About 5 cases had a single hyperexpanded clone dominating the repertoire, and all had fewer than 100 T-cell clonotypes. Overall, productive TCR clonality was low, with an average of 0.09 and a maximum of 0.3, which suggests limited T-cell clonal expansion. The clonality benchmarks were taken from external normal skin and healthy peripheral blood data instead of from matched normal tissue.

The ImmunoSEQ Assay (Adaptive Biotechnologies) was used to immunosequence the CDR3 regions of the TCR beta chain. For the original study's pipeline: TCRB rearrangements, read counts, read proportions and gene usage were exported through the ImmunoSEQ Analyzer platform. T-cell clonality was calculated on productive rearrangements as 1 minus Pielou's evenness. Clonal space homeostasis binned clonotypes as rare, small, medium, large or hyperexpanded (0.01 to 1 of the repertoire). TCR productive clonality was compared across immune clusters C1, C2 and C3 using the Wilcoxon rank sum test. TCRdb mirrors the immuneACCESS table, restricted to in-frame sequences. Some clones are absent from its copies; in checked studies, under half trace to an unresolved V gene, and the reason for the others is unknown. Clone size and the V and J calls come from that table; the DNA yielded D and trimming. This sample is represented by several thousand clones; roughly two thirds of them were singletons. About 17% of the sample is taken by the ten largest.

On this clone: It lacks a known antigen. Within one base of it there is no much larger clone, and no base qualities were kept.

The tumors sampled were post-treatment primary, local recurrence and metastasis specimens taken from patients with a poor prognosis. This clonotype was obtained from a human donor with osteosarcoma. Sequencing used osteosarcoma tumor tissue from the femur.

The CDR3: CASSQERGTGNLIQYF. The nucleotide sequence reads TGCGCCAGCAGCCAAGAAAGGGGTACAGGGAATTTAATTCAGTACTTC. The sequence links TRBV4-1 to TRBJ2-4; matching of 6 bases hints at TRBD1 as the D gene. V drops 0 bases and J drops 10 bases, leaving 19 bases in between. CDR1 and CDR2 are drawn from the germline V gene: MGHRA, YSYEKL. The CDR3 holds 16 amino acids from the cysteine to the phenylalanine. Only the CDR3 portion is preserved as DNA: 48 bases, with reading frame beginning at the first base.